These T cell receptor beta chains were read from a single sample in a study of blood T cells in healthy people across ages. TCRdb redid the calling of the 5' RACE reads with MiXCR, one entry per CDR3 protein. The table shows around 990,000 distinct CDR3 sequences, with around 27% occurring only once. These records were also assigned to another study, of T cells of mothers and their children.

Sequenced: blood. These receptors were collected from a girl aged 2-15 years in good health. CDR3s leave out the opening cysteine and the closing phenylalanine or tryptophan. Fields, in order: V gene, CDR3 length, CDR3 protein.

TRBV14,15,ASSQDEVGPQSGELF
TRBV20-1,11,SARIDRGDGYT
TRBV3-1,10,ASSQRSNGYT
TRBV29-1,9,SVEDLDWQA
TRBV28,13,ASSEREGMYNEQF
TRBV5-1,18,ASSSTPGQVRGLSYNEQF
TRBV29-1,12,SVDPGGSSYEQY
TRBV29-1,12,SGRGSSSYNEQF
TRBV4-3,13,ASSQDPEGRYGYT
TRBV28,11,ASSLTYRYEQY
TRBV2,16,ASSEARLAGVLSETQY
TRBV29-1,11,SGIGQVSYEQY
TRBV20-1,11,SARDRGYNEQF
TRBV4-2,13,ASSPDSEGTDTQY
TRBV7-2,13,ASSPMGGSNEKLF
TRBV12-3/TRBV12-4,11,ASSLEGVGGYT
TRBV29-1,12,SASPGLAGSEQY
TRBV3-1,14,ASSQDVSGVQETQY
TRBV20-1,12,SASAPGIIYGYT
TRBV10-3,11,AISDGSLYGYT
TRBV9,11,ASSVDSNTEAF
TRBV20-1,12,SARERGDKDEQY
TRBV6-5,12,ASSYSQGRETQY
TRBV27,12,ASSQTGIPYGYT
TRBV2,11,AELGASTDEQF
TRBV27,12,ASSSTGDIEKLF
TRBV6-2/TRBV6-3,15,ASSYGRLAGGSNEQF
TRBV2,11,ASSEDWARLFI
TRBV20-1,12,SARGSSGGHEQY
TRBV29-1,11,SVEGLAGGTQY
TRBV11-2,11,ATELGTHTEAF
TRBV5-1,11,ASSFQGSPEAF
TRBV20-1,14,SARDLPTTGGYGYT
TRBV9,13,ASSVDTFSYNEQF
TRBV4-3,13,ASSQELSTNEKLF
TRBV12-3/TRBV12-4,14,ASSPSISRGEEKLF
TRBV7-9,14,ASSLNQPSGANALT
TRBV7-2,13,ASNKFQDAGNTIY
TRBV7-2,14,ASSPLSPGQGDGYT
TRBV29-1,11,SVNSWSLNEQF
TRBV7-3,13,ASSIQGRSTGELF
TRBV5-1,12,ASASGTGTDTQY
TRBV2,9,ASKEEETQY
TRBV7-9,12,ASSLSALRETQY
TRBV4-3,12,ASSQVSDGNTIY